These 30 T cell receptor beta chains share one sample of origin, sequenced in a study of type 1 regulatory T cells. These receptors' antigens are unknown. TCRdb ran MiXCR on the reads and lists one entry per CDR3 protein. The sample consists of just over 14,000 distinct CDR3 sequences, roughly an eighth of them appearing once. Sequencing used cultured T cells, either the whole culture or a sorted T cell fraction (not recorded which). The receptor set was obtained from a human donor in good health.

This clonotype was seen ten or more times. The chain recombines TRBV9 with TRBJ2-1, with D perhaps being TRBD1 or TRBD2 (6 bases each). V lost 7 bases to trimming and J lost 0 bases, with 14 bases between them. CDR3 length: 15 residues. The germline gives CDR1 SGDLS, CDR2 YYNGEE. The DNA for the CDR3 is TGTGCCAGCGGGGGCCGGGAGAGCTCCTACAATGAGCAGTTCTTC. This sequence encodes CASGGRESSYNEQFF. Combining the CDR3 with reference TRBV9 and TRBJ2-1 gives the whole variable domain DSGVTQTPKHLITATGQRVTLRCSPRSGDLSVYWYQQSLDQGLQFLIQYYNGEERAKGNILERFSAQQFPDLHSELNLSSLELGDSALYFCASGGRESSYNEQFFGPGTRLTVL.

This clonotype was detected many times. A much larger clone lies one base from this, so it may be a read error. The J gene is TRBJ2-1, the V gene TRBV3-1; TRBD2 agrees at 11 bases. The ends lost 0 bases at V and 7 bases at J; junction bases unmatched: 8. Germline CDR1 reads LGHDT; CDR2 reads YNNKEL (reference sequence). The CDR3 is made up of 17 amino acids. CDR3 residues: CASSQDLTSGGVNEQFF. The CDR3 DNA follows: TGTGCCAGCAGCCAAGATTTAACTAGCGGGGGTGTGAATGAGCAGTTCTTC.

This clonotype was seen ten or more times. The chain carries TRBV9 and TRBJ2-3, with TRBD2 identical over 9 bases. This CDR3 spans 17 amino acids. V dropped 2 bases and J dropped 4; count of bases not matched to a gene: 11. Germline V gene sequence: CDR1 SGDLS, CDR2 YYNGEE. CDR3 sequence reads: CASSVRGASGTSDTQYF. The CDR3 DNA reads as TGTGCCAGCAGCGTCCGGGGAGCTAGCGGGACCTCAGATACGCAGTATTTT.

Only a few counts were recorded for this clonotype. The chain recombines TRBV7-3 with TRBJ2-1, with 8 positions matching TRBD1. Germline V gene data show CDR1 as SGHTA and CDR2 as FQGTGA. The CDR3 is made up of 13 amino acids. V trimming: 4 bases; J trimming: 9 bases; junction bases outside the gene matches: 5. The CDR3 loop reads CASSSTGVGEQFF. For the CDR3, the DNA is TGTGCCAGCAGCTCGACAGGGGTCGGTGAGCAGTTCTTC.

This clonotype was detected many times. V gene TRBV7-9 combines with J gene TRBJ1-1, with D hard to call. CDR1 SEHNR and CDR2 FQNEAQ come from the germline V gene (reference sequence). The V and J ends lost 1 base and 2 bases respectively, with 5 bases between them. CDR3 length: 13 residues. The DNA of the CDR3 is TGTGCCAGCAGCTTAGAAGCAAACACTGAAGCTTTCTTT. Translation gives CASSLEANTEAFF.

The J gene is TRBJ2-1, the V gene TRBV12-3 or TRBV12-4; 10 bases are a match to TRBD2. V was pared by 3 bases and J by 1 base, with 9 bases of the junction left unmatched. The CDR3 is 18 residues long. In DNA, the CDR3 is TGTGCCAGCAGTTTCCACAGATCTAGCGGGGGATCCTACAATGAGCAGTTCTTC. Protein: CASSFHRSSGGSYNEQFF.

Only a few counts were recorded for this clonotype. The V call is TRBV15, the J call TRBJ2-7; 11 nucleotides match TRBD1. This CDR3 is 17 amino acids long. J gave up 3 bases and V 3 bases, and 10 bases lay outside the gene matches. Germline V lookup: CDR1 LNHNV, CDR2 YYDKDF (reference sequence). The CDR3 bases are TGTGCCACCAGCAGGGACTATGGGACAGGGGGTTTCTACGAGCAGTACTTC. Residues: CATSRDYGTGGFYEQYF.

Remarks on this clonotype: A much larger clone lies a single base off, so this may be a read error. V usage is TRBV5-1 and J usage is TRBJ2-2; unclear D gene. CDR3 length: 14 residues. Germline V CDR1 and CDR2: SGHRS, YFSETQ. Trimming removed 4 bases at V and 8 bases at J, with 15 bases between. CDR3 sequence: CASSRGPAEGELFF. DNA of the CDR3: TGCGCCAGCAGCCGCGGACCGGCGGAAGGGGAGCTGTTTTTT.

The sample holds many counts of this clonotype. The CDR3 nucleotides are TGTGCCAGCAGCTTTAGAAACACCGGGGAGCTGTTTTTT. The encoded protein is CASSFRNTGELFF. The chain carries TRBV5-6 and TRBJ2-2, with unresolved D. Germline values: CDR1 SGHDT, CDR2 YYEEEE. Trimming took off 2 bases at V and 2 bases at J, with 4 bases between the two ends. The CDR3 has 13 amino acids.

A few counts support this clonotype. This chain connects TRBV30 to TRBJ2-1; D call uncertain. V was cut by 3 bases and J by 4 bases, with 7 bases left in between. This CDR3 is 12 amino acids long. The germline V gene has CDR1 GTSNPN and CDR2 SVGIG (reference sequence). This CDR3 is CAWSGRYNEQFF. Here the CDR3 DNA reads TGTGCCTGGAGCGGCAGGTACAATGAGCAGTTCTTC.

By share, this clonotype counts as medium-sized. The rearrangement joins TRBV15 to TRBJ2-4; 11 bases line up with TRBD1. The V gene's germline CDR1 is LNHNV and CDR2 YYDKDF (reference sequence). With 1 base clipped from V and 7 bases from J, the junction kept 3 bases outside the gene matches. This CDR3 has 15 amino acids. The CDR3, as DNA: TGTGCCACCAGCAGAGGCGGGACAGGGGGGAACATTCAGTACTTC. Translating gives CATSRGGTGGNIQYF.

The chain links TRBV29-1 to TRBJ2-5, with D possibly TRBD2 on 5 matching bases. Per germline, CDR1 SQVTM and CDR2 ANQGSEA. CDR3 size: 13 residues. The V end was cut by 2 bases, the J end by 2 bases, with 9 bases between. CDR3 nucleotide sequence: TGCAGCGTTGAACGGGGAATGCAAGAGACCCAGTACTTC. Residues: CSVERGMQETQYF.

This clonotype showed up many times. The V gene is TRBV29-1, the J gene TRBJ2-6; D call uncertain. CDR1 SQVTM and CDR2 ANQGSEA come from the germline V gene. The ends were cut back, 1 base at V and 2 bases at J, with 12 bases in the middle. This CDR3 spans 16 amino acids. This chain's CDR3 is CSVEAPTGAGANVLTF. CDR3 DNA: TGCAGCGTTGAAGCTCCAACTGGGGCTGGGGCCAACGTCCTGACTTTC.

This clonotype appeared a few times. V usage is TRBV6-1 and J usage is TRBJ2-7; possibly TRBD1 for D (5 bases). The V gene's germline CDR1 is MNHNS and CDR2 SASEGT. The V end was cut by 7 bases, the J end by 3 bases, with 13 bases between. This CDR3 has 13 residues. This CDR3 is CASTWGSLYEQYF. Written as DNA, the CDR3 is TGTGCCAGCACCTGGGGCAGCCTCTACGAGCAGTACTTC.

The sample holds many counts of this clonotype. The chain has TRBV6-1 and TRBJ2-1; 14 bases align to TRBD2. In germline, CDR1 is MNHNS, CDR2 SASEGT. The length of the CDR3 is 18 residues. The V and J ends lost 0 bases and 7 bases, in that order; junction bases with no gene match: 8. For the CDR3, the DNA is TGTGCCAGCAGTGAAGCGCTTCTGGGACTAGCGGGAGAGAATGAGCAGTTCTTC. Its protein product is CASSEALLGLAGENEQFF.

Regarding this clonotype: A much larger clone differs by one base, so this may be a read error. The rearrangement links TRBV5-1 to TRBJ2-1; possibly TRBD2 for D (5 bases). Germline CDR1 is SGHRS and CDR2 is YFSETQ. There are 14 residues in the CDR3. Trimming left V 3 bases short and J 4 bases short, with 11 bases between. CDR3 DNA: TGCGCCAGCAGCTACGGGGATAGTTACAATGAGCAGTTCTTC. It encodes CASSYGDSYNEQFF.

The table lists this clonotype with many counts. CDR3 nucleotides: TGCAGTGCTAGGCGGACAGGTTCGGCTGAAGCTTTCTTT. Its translation is CSARRTGSAEAFF. The J gene is TRBJ1-1, the V gene TRBV20-1, with 7 bases aligning to TRBD1. Germline V lookup: CDR1 DFQATT, CDR2 SNEGSKA (reference sequence). The CDR3 contains 13 residues. Trimming took 3 bases from V and 6 from J; bases not matched to a gene: 7.

The chain employs TRBV15 and TRBJ2-5, with no clear D. The CDR3 runs to 12 residues. V gave up 1 base and J gave up 1 base, with 1 base separating them. Looked up from germline, CDR1 is LNHNV and CDR2 is YYDKDF (reference sequence). The CDR3 region is CATSRAQETQYF. CDR3 nucleotide sequence: TGTGCCACCAGCAGAGCCCAAGAGACCCAGTACTTC.

This clonotype was seen only a few times. The germline gene is not matched at one end of the junction; a read error may be the cause. V usage is TRBV13 and J usage is TRBJ2-7; D may correspond to TRBD1 or TRBD2 (5 bases each). Per the germline V gene, CDR1 is PRHDT and CDR2 is FYEKMQ (reference sequence). The CDR3 extends over 12 amino acids. This CDR3 is CASSLGRGRSHF. CDR3 DNA sequence: TGTGCCAGCAGCTTAGGGAGGGGCAGGTCCCACTTC.

This clonotype was counted ten times or more. The rearrangement links TRBV6-5 to TRBJ1-5, with D maybe TRBD1 (6 bases). Germline CDR1 reads MNHEY; CDR2 reads SVGAGI. CDR3 length: 16 residues. Trimming removed 6 bases at V and 2 bases at J, with 17 bases between. In nucleotides, the CDR3 is TGTGCCAGCAGCGAGAAGGGGGGCGCGGGCAATCAGCCCCAGCATTTT. Translated: CASSEKGGAGNQPQHF.

This clonotype occurred a few times. The rearrangement links TRBV28 to TRBJ1-2, with D possibly being TRBD1 (5 bases). CDR3 length: 13 residues. V lost 8 bases, J lost 4 bases, and 14 bases lay in between. CDR1 and CDR2 from the germline V gene are MDHEN and SYDVKM. The CDR3 nucleotides read TGTGCCAGCTCAGACAGCCTTGGCTATGGCTACACCTTC. This gives the protein CASSDSLGYGYTF.

This clonotype was found many times. This sequence joins TRBV2 and TRBJ1-3; D unresolved. Germline loops: CDR1 SNHLY, CDR2 FYNNEI. The length of the CDR3 is 14 residues. In DNA form, the CDR3 reads TGTGCTACGCATGAGGGCGGAATTGGAAACACCATATATTTT. This codes for CATHEGGIGNTIYF. Full variable domain (outside the CDR3, taken from reference TRBV2 and TRBJ1-3): EPEVTQTPSHQVTQMGQEVILRCVPISNHLYFYWYRQILGQKVEFLVSFYNNEISEKSEIFDDQFSVERPDGSNFTLKIRSTKLEDSAMYFCATHEGGIGNTIYFGEGSWLTVV.

This clonotype showed up many times. The chain has TRBV3-1 and TRBJ2-7; TRBD1 aligns across 7 bases. With 3 bases clipped from V and 6 bases from J, the junction kept 11 bases outside the gene matches. The CDR3 has 15 residues. Germline V gene data show CDR1 as LGHDT and CDR2 as YNNKEL (reference sequence). This CDR3 reads CASSQPQGPYIEQYF. In DNA, the CDR3 is TGTGCCAGCAGCCAGCCACAGGGGCCCTACATCGAGCAGTACTTC.

Of note for this clonotype: Relative to the germline gene, one junction end is altered; a read error may explain this. The CDR3 here is CVSSRGGGETQYF. CDR3 nucleotides: TGTGTCAGCAGCAGGGGGGGCGGTGAGACCCAGTACTTC. The rearrangement links TRBV7-2 to TRBJ2-5, with D perhaps given as TRBD1 or TRBD2 (7 bases each). Germline values: CDR1 SGHTA, CDR2 FQGNSA. The CDR3 spans 13 residues.

This clonotype was seen repeatedly, ten times or more. This sequence joins TRBV7-9 and TRBJ1-1; D unresolved. In germline, CDR1 is SEHNR, CDR2 FQNEAQ (reference sequence). The CDR3 runs to 13 residues. V was cut by 0 bases and J by 0 bases, with 2 bases left in between. CDR3 sequence (DNA): TGTGCCAGCAGCTTAGCTCTGAACACTGAAGCTTTCTTT. Its protein is CASSLALNTEAFF. Filled out from reference TRBV7-9 and TRBJ1-1, the complete variable domain reads DTGVSQNPRHKITKRGQNVTFRCDPISEHNRLYWYRQTLGQGPEFLTYFQNEAQLEKSRLLSDRFSAERPKGSFSTLEIQRTEQGDSAMYLCASSLALNTEAFFGQGTRLTVV.

This chain connects TRBV27 to TRBJ2-1; D gene ambiguous. V lost 8 bases and J 5 bases, leaving 13 bases between the germline ends. Germline CDR1 is MNHEY and CDR2 is SMNVEV (reference sequence). This CDR3 is 13 amino acids long. The chain's CDR3 is CASGVGNNNEQFF. CDR3 coding DNA: TGTGCCAGCGGAGTGGGGAATAACAATGAGCAGTTCTTC.

This clonotype was recorded many times. The V gene is TRBV12-3 or TRBV12-4, the J gene TRBJ1-2; D possibly corresponds to TRBD1 (5 bases). The V and J ends lost 1 base and 13 bases respectively, with 10 bases between them. CDR3 size: 11 residues. The CDR3 is CASSLVAGITF. CDR3 DNA sequence: TGTGCCAGCAGTTTAGTGGCAGGGATCACCTTC.

This clonotype was found many times. The rearrangement joins TRBV9 to TRBJ2-1, with 8 bases aligning to TRBD2. CDR3 length equals 17 residues. Germline V lookup: CDR1 SGDLS, CDR2 YYNGEE. The junction had 18 bases not matched to a gene; V was cut back by 4 bases and J by 9 bases. The CDR3 region is CASSINPGAGGAAEQFF. The DNA of the CDR3 is TGTGCCAGCAGCATCAACCCCGGCGCGGGAGGAGCGGCTGAGCAGTTCTTC.

This clonotype has a handful of counts. CDR3 protein: CSARFSGREQFF. DNA of the CDR3: TGCAGTGCCAGATTTAGCGGGAGAGAGCAGTTCTTC. The chain couples TRBV20-1 to TRBJ2-1; TRBD2 aligns across 9 bases. J was trimmed by 10 bases and V by 6 bases; bases with no gene match: 7. The CDR3 runs 12 residues. The V gene's germline CDR1 is DFQATT and CDR2 SNEGSKA (reference sequence).

This clonotype has only a few counts. The genes are TRBV27 and TRBJ2-7; TRBD2 matches 8 bases. With 7 bases clipped from V and 2 bases from J, the junction kept 16 bases outside the gene matches. CDR3 length equals 17 residues. CDR1 MNHEY and CDR2 SMNVEV come from the germline V gene (reference sequence). The CDR3 region is CASKFNGRASGAYEQYF. CDR3 coding DNA: TGTGCCAGCAAGTTTAACGGGAGGGCCTCAGGGGCCTACGAGCAGTACTTC.